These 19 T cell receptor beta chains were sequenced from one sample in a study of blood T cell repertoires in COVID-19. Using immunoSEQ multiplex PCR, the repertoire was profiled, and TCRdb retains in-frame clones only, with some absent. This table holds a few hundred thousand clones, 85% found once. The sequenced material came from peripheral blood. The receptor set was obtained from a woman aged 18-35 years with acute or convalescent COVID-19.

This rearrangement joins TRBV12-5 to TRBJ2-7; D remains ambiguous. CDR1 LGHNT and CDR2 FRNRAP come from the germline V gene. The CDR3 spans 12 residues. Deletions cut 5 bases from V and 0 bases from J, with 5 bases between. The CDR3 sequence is CASGGSSYEQYF. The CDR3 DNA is TGTGCTAGTGGTGGCAGCTCCTACGAGCAGTACTTC.

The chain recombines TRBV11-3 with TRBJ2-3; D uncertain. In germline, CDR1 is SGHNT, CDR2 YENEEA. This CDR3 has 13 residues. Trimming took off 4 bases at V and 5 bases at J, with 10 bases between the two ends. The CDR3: CASSSPPVDTQYF. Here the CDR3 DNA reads TGTGCCAGCAGCTCACCTCCAGTAGATACGCAGTATTTT.

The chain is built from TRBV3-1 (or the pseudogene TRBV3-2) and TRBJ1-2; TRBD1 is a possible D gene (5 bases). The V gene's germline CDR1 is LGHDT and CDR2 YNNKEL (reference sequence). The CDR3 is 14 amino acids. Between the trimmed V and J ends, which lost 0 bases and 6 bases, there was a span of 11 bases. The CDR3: CASSQELFRDGYTF. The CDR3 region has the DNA TGTGCCAGCAGCCAAGAATTATTCAGGGATGGCTACACCTTC.

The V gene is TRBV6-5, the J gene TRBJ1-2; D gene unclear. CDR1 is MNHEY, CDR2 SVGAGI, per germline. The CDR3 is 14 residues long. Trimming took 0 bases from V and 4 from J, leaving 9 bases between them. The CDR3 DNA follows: TGTGCCAGCAGTTACTCGAGACACCTCTATGGCTACACCTTC. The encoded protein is CASSYSRHLYGYTF.

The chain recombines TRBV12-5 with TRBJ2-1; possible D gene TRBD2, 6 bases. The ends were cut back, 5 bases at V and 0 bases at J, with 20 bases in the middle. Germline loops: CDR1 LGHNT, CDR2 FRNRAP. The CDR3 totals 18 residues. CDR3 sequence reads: CASGTTPGTLISYNEQFF. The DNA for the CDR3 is TGTGCTAGTGGTACCACCCCCGGGACTCTTATCTCCTACAATGAGCAGTTCTTC.

The CDR3 loop is CSVVSGPDCTF. DNA of the CDR3: TGCAGCGTTGTGAGCGGTCCCGACTGCACCTTC. The chain employs TRBV29-1 and TRBJ1-2; unclear D gene. Trimming shortened V by 4 bases and J by 13 bases, and 16 bases separated the two germline ends. Germline V gene sequence: CDR1 SQVTM, CDR2 ANQGSEA. The CDR3 sequence is 11 residues long.

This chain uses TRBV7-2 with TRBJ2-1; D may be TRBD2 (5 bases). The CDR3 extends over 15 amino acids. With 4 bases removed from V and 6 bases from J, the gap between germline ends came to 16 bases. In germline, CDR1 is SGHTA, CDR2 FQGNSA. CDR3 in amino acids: CASSYFTRYSNEQFF. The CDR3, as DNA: TGTGCCAGCAGCTACTTTACTAGGTATTCCAATGAGCAGTTCTTC.

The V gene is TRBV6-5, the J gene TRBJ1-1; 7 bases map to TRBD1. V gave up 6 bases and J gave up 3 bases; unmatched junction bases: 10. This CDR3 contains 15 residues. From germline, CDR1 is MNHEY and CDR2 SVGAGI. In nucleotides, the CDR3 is TGTGCCAGCAGCTTGGGGGCAGGGGGGTACACTGAAGCTTTCTTT. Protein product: CASSLGAGGYTEAFF.

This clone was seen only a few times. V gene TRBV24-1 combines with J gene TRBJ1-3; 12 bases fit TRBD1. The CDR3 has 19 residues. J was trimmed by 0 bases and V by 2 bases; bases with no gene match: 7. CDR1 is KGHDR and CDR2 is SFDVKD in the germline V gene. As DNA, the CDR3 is TGTGCCACCAGTGATTGGGACAGGGGGCTTCTGAGCTCTGGAAACACCATATATTTT. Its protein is CATSDWDRGLLSSGNTIYF.

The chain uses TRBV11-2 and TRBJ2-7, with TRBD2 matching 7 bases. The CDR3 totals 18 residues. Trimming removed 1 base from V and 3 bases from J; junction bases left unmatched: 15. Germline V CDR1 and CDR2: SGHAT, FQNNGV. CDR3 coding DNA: TGTGCCAGCAGCTTAGGAGGGGCGGACGGGAGGTTCATCTACGAGCAGTACTTC. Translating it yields CASSLGGADGRFIYEQYF.

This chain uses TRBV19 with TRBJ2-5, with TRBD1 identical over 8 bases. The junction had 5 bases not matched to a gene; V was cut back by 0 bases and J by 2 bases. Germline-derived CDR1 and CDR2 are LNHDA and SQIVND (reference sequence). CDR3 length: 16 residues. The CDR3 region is CASSIDSTGAQETQYF. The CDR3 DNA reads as TGTGCCAGTAGTATAGACTCGACAGGGGCGCAAGAGACCCAGTACTTC.

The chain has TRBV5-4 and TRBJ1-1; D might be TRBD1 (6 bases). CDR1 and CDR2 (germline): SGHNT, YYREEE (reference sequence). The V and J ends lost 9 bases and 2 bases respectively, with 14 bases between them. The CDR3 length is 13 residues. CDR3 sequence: CATEGGANTEAFF. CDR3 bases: TGTGCCACCGAGGGGGGGGCTAACACTGAAGCTTTCTTT.

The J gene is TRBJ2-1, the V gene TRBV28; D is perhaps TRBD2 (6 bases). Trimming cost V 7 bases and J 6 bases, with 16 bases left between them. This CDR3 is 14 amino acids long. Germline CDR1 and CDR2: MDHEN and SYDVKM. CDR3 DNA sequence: TGTGCCAGCATCGCTCCGGGACTTGGCAATGAGCAGTTCTTC. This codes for CASIAPGLGNEQFF.

The CDR3 sequence: CASSSGQNYTEAFF. Written as DNA, the CDR3 is TGTGCCAGCAGCTCAGGACAGAACTACACTGAAGCTTTCTTT. The chain recombines TRBV11-2 with TRBJ1-1, with D possibly being TRBD1 (6 bases). The CDR3 is 14 residues long. Trimming cost V 4 bases and J 3 bases, with 12 bases left between them. Looked up from germline, CDR1 is SGHAT and CDR2 is FQNNGV.

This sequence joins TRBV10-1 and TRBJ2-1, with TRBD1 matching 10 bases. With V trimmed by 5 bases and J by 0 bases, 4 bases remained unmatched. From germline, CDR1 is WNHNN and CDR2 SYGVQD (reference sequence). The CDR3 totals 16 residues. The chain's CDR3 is CASSKGQGGSYNEQFF. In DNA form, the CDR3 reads TGCGCCAGCAGTAAAGGACAGGGGGGCTCCTACAATGAGCAGTTCTTC.

The CDR3 DNA is TGTGCCAGCAGGGGACTGTTCACAGATACGCAGTATTTT. This translates into CASRGLFTDTQYF. The chain links TRBV27 to TRBJ2-3; D possibly corresponds to TRBD2 (6 bases). This CDR3 spans 13 amino acids. The V end was cut by 6 bases, the J end by 2 bases, with 9 bases between. Germline V gene lookup returns CDR1 MNHEY and CDR2 SMNVEV (reference sequence).

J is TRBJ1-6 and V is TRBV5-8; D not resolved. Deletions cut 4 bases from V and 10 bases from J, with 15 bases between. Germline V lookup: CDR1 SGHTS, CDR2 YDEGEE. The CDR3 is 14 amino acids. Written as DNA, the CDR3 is TGTGCCAGCAGCCCCGAGGGAGGGTACTCACCCCTCCACTTT. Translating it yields CASSPEGGYSPLHF.

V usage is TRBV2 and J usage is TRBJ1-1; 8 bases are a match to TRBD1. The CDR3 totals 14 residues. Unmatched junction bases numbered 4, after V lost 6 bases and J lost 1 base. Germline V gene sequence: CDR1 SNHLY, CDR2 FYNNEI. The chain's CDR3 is CASSRDRTNTEAFF. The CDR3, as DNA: TGTGCCAGCAGCCGGGACAGGACGAACACTGAAGCTTTCTTT.

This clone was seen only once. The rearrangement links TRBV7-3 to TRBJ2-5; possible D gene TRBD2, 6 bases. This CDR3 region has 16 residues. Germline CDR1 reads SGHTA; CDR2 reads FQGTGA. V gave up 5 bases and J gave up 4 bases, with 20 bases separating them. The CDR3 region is CASSLSTGEHVETQYF. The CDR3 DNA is TGTGCCAGCAGCCTCTCCACGGGGGAACATGTAGAGACCCAGTACTTC. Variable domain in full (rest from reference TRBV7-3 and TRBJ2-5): GAGVSQTPSNKVTEKGKYVELRCDPISGHTALYWYRQSLGQGPEFLIYFQGTGAADDSGLPNDRFFAVRPEGSVSTLKIQRTERGDSAVYLCASSLSTGEHVETQYFGPGTRLLVL.